This TCR beta chain stems from a study of T cell responses to AZD1222 COVID-19 vaccine. General observations from the study: Reportedly, nearly half of unique spike TCRs recognized epitopes outside B.1.351/B.1.1.7 mutations. Clonal diversity may have been underestimated, and the donors were mostly white British, with more females than males. There were vaccine-associated CD4 TCRs across spike, dominant at 160-218 and 743-854. Following two doses of AZD1222, Spike-specific TCR breadth and depth rose.

Concerning this clone itself: The antigen is not known.

Measured with immunoSEQ multiplex PCR; TCRdb has only the in-frame clones, and not every one. Of about 130,000 clones in the sample, about 85% were seen once. Germline-derived CDR1 and CDR2 are MNHEY and SVGAGI. V dropped 5 bases and J dropped 4 bases, with 5 bases sitting between them. This CDR3 has 11 amino acids. Specimen: peripheral blood, collected 28 days after the second AZD1222 dose. The chain joins TRBV6-5 to TRBJ1-2, with unresolved D. This TCR derives from an adult who received the AZD1222 COVID-19 vaccine. As DNA, the CDR3 is TGTGCCAGCAGTAACCTCTATGGCTACACCTTC. Translation gives CASSNLYGYTF.